This entry lists 21 T cell receptor beta chains sequenced from one sample in a study of CD8 T cells in ankylosing spondylitis. TCRdb analysed the 5' RACE reads with MiXCR anew, one entry per CDR3 protein. Found here are around 130,000 distinct CDR3 sequences, over 6.5% of them singletons; the top ten hold 10% to 15%. Sequencing was carried out using blood, either unsorted or a sorted T cell fraction (not recorded which). These receptors all come from a male donor with ankylosing spondylitis or in good health (not recorded which).

The rearrangement joins TRBV7-9 to TRBJ2-5; D uncertain. There are 16 residues in the CDR3. V was shortened by 5 bases and J by 1 base, with 17 bases between the two germline ends. The V gene's germline CDR1 is SEHNR and CDR2 FQNEAQ (reference sequence). CDR3 in DNA: TGTGCCAGCAGCCCCCCCCCCGCGGTCCGCCAAGAGACCCAGTACTTC. Translated, it gives CASSPPPAVRQETQYF.

This clonotype was detected many times. This chain connects TRBV12-3 or TRBV12-4 to TRBJ2-3, with 9 bases lining up with TRBD2. V trimming: 4 bases; J trimming: 2 bases; junction bases outside the gene matches: 4. The CDR3 runs to 15 residues. CDR3 amino acids: CASSSGLAFTDTQYF. For the CDR3, the DNA is TGTGCCAGCAGTTCGGGACTAGCCTTCACAGATACGCAGTATTTT.

V and J are TRBV5-8 and TRBJ2-3, with D tentatively TRBD1 or TRBD2 (5 bases each). The CDR3 totals 15 residues. Looked up from germline, CDR1 is SGHTS and CDR2 is YDEGEE. V lost 8 bases and J lost 5, with 21 bases in between. The CDR3 coding sequence is TGTGCCAGGGGACCCAGGGTGTGGTTCGGAGATACGCAGTATTTT. It specifies CARGPRVWFGDTQYF.

This clonotype was detected many times. CDR3 DNA: TGCGCCAGCAGCTTGGCATTCGGAGGGGGTGAGCAGTTCTTC. Protein: CASSLAFGGGEQFF. This rearrangement joins TRBV5-1 to TRBJ2-1; the D gene could be TRBD1 or TRBD2 (6 bases each). Germline V gene sequence: CDR1 SGHRS, CDR2 YFSETQ. V lost 0 bases and J 9 bases, leaving 13 bases between the germline ends. CDR3 length equals 14 residues.

Worth noting for this clonotype: A much larger clone differs by one base, so this may be a read error. The chain joins TRBV20-1 to TRBJ2-3; no definite D call. Germline lookup yields CDR1 DFQATT and CDR2 SNEGSKA (reference sequence). This CDR3 region has 14 residues. The CDR3 reads CNARTDLSTDTQYF. As DNA, the CDR3 is TGCAATGCTAGAACAGACCTCAGCACAGATACGCAGTATTTT.

This clonotype was counted ten times or more. This chain connects TRBV5-1 to TRBJ2-3; 12 bases are a match to TRBD2. The V and J ends lost 4 bases and 4 bases, in that order; junction bases with no gene match: 7. In germline, CDR1 is SGHRS, CDR2 YFSETQ. CDR3 length: 16 residues. In DNA form, the CDR3 reads TGCGCCAGCAGCCCTCCCCTAGCGGGGGGGTCAGATACGCAGTATTTT. It codes for CASSPPLAGGSDTQYF.

This clonotype was recorded many times. This sequence joins TRBV7-6 and TRBJ2-4; a weak D match, TRBD2 (5 bases). Germline V gives CDR1 SGHVS, CDR2 FNYEAQ. The CDR3 is 15 residues long. V dropped 2 bases and J dropped 1 base, with 9 bases sitting between them. CDR3 in amino acids: CASSLYPGAKNIQYF. The CDR3 bases are TGTGCCAGCAGCTTATATCCGGGGGCCAAAAACATTCAGTACTTC.

This clonotype was observed a few times. The chain carries TRBV7-2 and TRBJ2-5; 8 nucleotides match TRBD1. Germline loops: CDR1 SGHTA, CDR2 FQGNSA. Germline trimming cut 3 bases from V and 5 bases from J; bases unmatched to any gene: 8. The CDR3 runs to 15 residues. DNA of the CDR3: TGTGCCAGCAGCTTTCAGCAGGGGGCGGAGGAGACCCAGTACTTC. Amino acids: CASSFQQGAEETQYF. Supplemented by reference TRBV7-2 and TRBJ2-5, the full variable domain reads GAGVSQSPSNKVTEKGKDVELRCDPISGHTALYWYRQSLGQGLEFLIYFQGNSAPDKSGLPSDRFSAERTGGSVSTLTIQRTQQEDSAVYLCASSFQQGAEETQYFGPGTRLLVL.

This clonotype was counted ten times or more. The gene calls are TRBV5-1 and TRBJ2-2; 8 positions match TRBD1. V shed 1 base and J 6 bases; nucleotides not matched to a gene: 8. CDR1 and CDR2 (germline): SGHRS, YFSETQ. The CDR3 length is 16 residues. The CDR3 reads CASSLRQGATSGELFF. The CDR3 DNA is TGCGCCAGCAGCTTGCGGCAGGGGGCAACGTCCGGGGAGCTGTTTTTT.

This clonotype was counted only a few times. This sequence joins TRBV7-3 and TRBJ1-5; D perhaps matches TRBD1 (5 bases). Deletions cut 0 bases from V and 0 bases from J, with 9 bases between. Looked up from germline, CDR1 is SGHTA and CDR2 is FQGTGA. The CDR3 extends over 16 amino acids. CDR3: CASSLTARASNQPQHF. Here the CDR3 DNA reads TGTGCCAGCAGCTTAACGGCCAGGGCTAGCAATCAGCCCCAGCATTTT.

This clonotype appeared many times. This sequence joins TRBV10-3 and TRBJ1-1; weak D call: TRBD1 (6 bases). Germline CDR1 is ENHRY and CDR2 is SYGVKD. This CDR3 comprises 14 residues. V lost 4 bases and J 2 bases, leaving 11 bases between the germline ends. CDR3 sequence (DNA): TGTGCCATCAGTGCGGTACAGGGCAACACTGAAGCTTTCTTT. Translated, it gives CAISAVQGNTEAFF.

This clonotype showed up many times. The chain combines TRBV7-6 with TRBJ2-1, with 9 positions matching TRBD2. The J segment lost 7 bases and the V segment lost 0 bases, leaving 7 bases of the junction unmatched. This CDR3 region has 16 residues. CDR1 and CDR2 (germline): SGHVS, FNYEAQ. The CDR3: CASSLAASGVGNEQFF. CDR3 bases: TGTGCCAGCAGCTTAGCGGCTAGCGGGGTGGGGAATGAGCAGTTCTTC.

This clonotype was seen ten or more times. CDR3 in amino acids: CASSWDSSSNQPQHF. CDR3 in DNA: TGCGCCAGCAGCTGGGACAGTTCTAGCAATCAGCCCCAGCATTTT. The chain has TRBV5-1 and TRBJ1-5; the match to TRBD1 covers 7 bases. V lost 3 bases to trimming and J lost 0 bases; unmatched junction nucleotides: 3. The CDR3 totals 15 residues. From germline, CDR1 is SGHRS and CDR2 YFSETQ. The whole variable domain, remainder taken from reference TRBV5-1 and TRBJ1-5, is KAGVTQTPRYLIKTRGQQVTLSCSPISGHRSVSWYQQTPGQGLQFLFEYFSETQRNKGNFPGRFSGRQFSNSRSEMNVSTLELGDSALYLCASSWDSSSNQPQHFGDGTRLSIL.

This clonotype was seen many times. The J gene is TRBJ1-2, the V gene TRBV5-1; 7 bases are a match to TRBD1. CDR3 length: 14 residues. Germline trimming cut 4 bases from V and 5 bases from J; bases unmatched to any gene: 8. Germline loops: CDR1 SGHRS, CDR2 YFSETQ. CDR3 bases: TGCGCCAGCAGCACGCTTGACAGGGCGTATGGCTACACCTTC. Amino acids: CASSTLDRAYGYTF.

This clonotype was detected ten times or more. This rearrangement joins TRBV6-5 to TRBJ2-6; either TRBD1 or TRBD2 may fit D (5 bases each). Trimming took 5 bases from V and 2 from J, leaving 19 bases between them. The germline V gene encodes CDR1 MNHEY and CDR2 SVGAGI. The CDR3 loop spans 18 amino acids. For the CDR3, the DNA is TGTGCCAGCAGTCACGAGTGGTTGGGGGTTACTGGGGCCAACGTCCTGACTTTC. Translating it yields CASSHEWLGVTGANVLTF.

This clonotype was seen only a few times. The V and J genes are TRBV20-1 and TRBJ2-5; D gene ambiguous. This CDR3 region has 16 residues. The ends were cut back, 0 bases at V and 3 bases at J, with 17 bases in the middle. Per germline, CDR1 DFQATT and CDR2 SNEGSKA (reference sequence). CDR3 nucleotide sequence: TGCAGTGCTAGAGATTATGGGGTGGGGATAGAAGAGACCCAGTACTTC. Residues: CSARDYGVGIEETQYF.

This clonotype was seen at least ten times. The chain is built from TRBV7-3 and TRBJ2-5; no clear D. From germline, CDR1 is SGHTA and CDR2 FQGTGA. The CDR3 runs 13 residues. Trimming left V 2 bases short and J 5 bases short, with 9 bases between. CDR3 loop: CASSLLGWETQYF. In DNA, the CDR3 is TGTGCCAGCAGCTTATTAGGTTGGGAGACCCAGTACTTC.

The sample holds many counts of this clonotype. The chain joins TRBV4-1 to TRBJ2-7, with 14 positions matching TRBD2. Germline values: CDR1 MGHRA, CDR2 YSYEKL. Germline trimming cut 3 bases from V and 9 bases from J; bases unmatched to any gene: 7. The CDR3 extends over 15 amino acids. CDR3 loop: CASSQGTSGSGVQYF. For the CDR3, the DNA is TGCGCCAGCAGCCAGGGGACTAGCGGGAGTGGGGTGCAGTACTTC.

This clonotype was detected many times. V usage is TRBV7-3 and J usage is TRBJ2-3; maybe TRBD1 (6 bases). The CDR3 loop spans 15 amino acids. V lost 5 bases, J lost 0 bases, and 12 bases lay in between. Per germline, CDR1 SGHTA and CDR2 FQGTGA. The CDR3 sequence is CASSLGTPSTDTQYF. The CDR3 coding sequence is TGTGCCAGCAGCCTCGGGACACCAAGCACAGATACGCAGTATTTT.

This clonotype was observed many times. J is TRBJ2-1 and V is TRBV19; a weak D match, TRBD2 (6 bases). Trimming removed 2 bases from V and 7 bases from J, with 9 bases in between. Germline V gene lookup returns CDR1 LNHDA and CDR2 SQIVND (reference sequence). The length of the CDR3 is 13 residues. The CDR3 region is CASSIRGLNEQFF. CDR3 sequence (DNA): TGTGCCAGTAGTATACGGGGGTTAAATGAGCAGTTCTTC.

This clonotype has only a few counts. This chain uses TRBV20-1 with TRBJ1-1; no reliable D call. V was shortened by 0 bases and J by 1 base, with 6 bases between the two germline ends. Per the germline V gene, CDR1 is DFQATT and CDR2 is SNEGSKA (reference sequence). The CDR3 has 13 residues. The CDR3 here is CSARDWGNTEAFF. CDR3 sequence (DNA): TGCAGTGCTAGAGATTGGGGGAACACTGAAGCTTTCTTT.